Listed below are T cell receptor beta chains from one sample, sequenced in a study of T-cell memory formation after mild COVID-19. TCRdb reprocessed the 5' RACE reads via MiXCR and lists one record per CDR3 protein. This sample yields fewer than 650,000 distinct CDR3 sequences, of which around 16% are seen a single time; about 7.4% belongs to the top ten. Source material: PBMCs or a T cell subset sorted from them (not recorded which). The receptors come from an adult woman who had mild COVID-19 (a few samples of this study predate the infection). Cell type and time point are not known. Each CDR3 is given with its conserved first and last residue. A D gene is named only where the DNA matches it firmly. The size of a clone is reported for some rows only, either as once, few or many, or as a class for expanded clones.

abundance,j_gene,v_gene,d_gene,CDR3nt,CDR3aa
-,TRBJ2-7,TRBV6-1,TRBD2,TGTGCCAGCAGTGAGGCTAGCGGTAGCTCCTACGAGCAGTACTTC,CASSEASGSSYEQYF
-,TRBJ2-5,TRBV6-5,TRBD2,TGTGCCAGCAGCTACACAGGGACTAGCGGGTCCCAAGAGACCCAGTACTTC,CASSYTGTSGSQETQYF
-,TRBJ2-5,TRBV14,-,TGTGCCAGCAGCCAAGAAAGGCGACAGATACAAGAGACCCAGTACTTC,CASSQERRQIQETQYF
few,TRBJ2-1,TRBV7-2,-,TGTGCCAGCAGGAGGGGTAGGGAGCAGTTCTTC,CASRRGREQFF
-,TRBJ1-1,TRBV20-1,-,TGCAGTACCCAGATAGTCTCCTCGCCTTTCTTT,CSTQIVSSPFF
few,TRBJ2-3,TRBV5-1,TRBD1,TGCGCCAGCGCCGGGACAGGATATACAGATACGCAGTATTTT,CASAGTGYTDTQYF
-,TRBJ1-2,TRBV5-5,-,TGTGCCAGCAGCCTACAAGGACAGACCAACTATGGCTACACCTTC,CASSLQGQTNYGYTF
-,TRBJ2-3,TRBV12-3/TRBV12-4,TRBD2,TGTGCCAGCAGCGGGTGGGAGGGCAAAGATACGCAGTATTTT,CASSGWEGKDTQYF
-,TRBJ2-2,TRBV9,TRBD2,TGTGCCAGCAGCGTAGCTAGCGGGGTCTCCGGGGAGCTGTTTTTT,CASSVASGVSGELFF
-,TRBJ2-1,TRBV29-1,-,TGCAGCGTTGAAAAGAGGGAGAAGATTGAGCAGTTCTTC,CSVEKREKIEQFF
-,TRBJ1-3,TRBV3-1,-,TGTGCCAGCAGCCAAGACGGGGGTGGAAACACCATATATTTT,CASSQDGGGNTIYF
few,TRBJ2-1,TRBV5-5,-,TGTGCCAGCAGCGAGGCCCCTCATGCCTACAATGAGCAGTTCTTC,CASSEAPHAYNEQFF
many,TRBJ2-5,TRBV20-1,TRBD2,TGCAGTGCTAGAGATAGTGGGAAGCGGGGTTTCCAAGAGACCCAGTACTTC,CSARDSGKRGFQETQYF
-,TRBJ2-3,TRBV7-9,TRBD2,TGTGCCAGCAGCGCCGGCCTAGCGGGAGCCCAGGATACGCAGTATTTT,CASSAGLAGAQDTQYF
many,TRBJ1-1,TRBV20-1,-,TGCAGTGCTACCGGGGGAGGCACTGAAGCTTTCTTT,CSATGGGTEAFF
-,TRBJ1-1,TRBV7-6,-,TGTGCCAGCAGCTCGTCCCACTTAAGGACTGAAGCTTTCTTT,CASSSSHLRTEAFF
-,TRBJ1-1,TRBV24-1,-,TGTGCCACCAGTGATGGCGACGGGACACATCAGGGGAAAGCTTTCTTT,CATSDGDGTHQGKAFF
few,TRBJ2-3,TRBV24-1,-,TGTGCCACCAGTGATTTGAGCCCGGCAGGTTCTACGCAGTATTTT,CATSDLSPAGSTQYF
few,TRBJ2-7,TRBV2,-,TGTGCCAGCACATCGGGGCGGGGCTACGAGCAGTACTTC,CASTSGRGYEQYF
few,TRBJ1-1,TRBV27,-,TGTGCCAGCAGTCCCCTTCAGGGGTTGAACACTGAAGCTTTCTTT,CASSPLQGLNTEAFF